These T cell receptor beta chains were read from a single sample in a study of cytomegalovirus exposure and HLA in healthy donors. Here immunoSEQ multiplex PCR was the method, and the copy in TCRdb shows in-frame clones only, minus some. This repertoire includes 200,000 or so clones. The sample comprised PBMCs. The source is a girl aged 2 to 9 in good health and CMV-seropositive. CDR3s include the opening cysteine and the closing phenylalanine or tryptophan. Each record gives: J gene, V gene, D gene, CDR3 DNA, CDR3 protein. The D gene is left open where the match is weak.

j_call: TRBJ1-4; v_call: TRBV7-9; d_call: .; cdr3_nt: TGTGCCAGCAGCAAACTCGTAGATAATGAAAAACTGTTTTTT; cdr3_aa: CASSKLVDNEKLFF
j_call: TRBJ2-5; v_call: TRBV5-1; d_call: TRBD1; cdr3_nt: TGCGCCAGCAGCCTACAGGGGGCGCAGGAAGAGACCCAGTACTTC; cdr3_aa: CASSLQGAQEETQYF
j_call: TRBJ1-1; v_call: TRBV2; d_call: TRBD1; cdr3_nt: TGTGCCAGCAGTGACGGGACAGGGAACACTGAAGCTTTCTTT; cdr3_aa: CASSDGTGNTEAFF
j_call: TRBJ2-3; v_call: TRBV7-9; d_call: .; cdr3_nt: TGTGCCAGCAGCTTTTGGCCGGGGGTCACAGATACGCAGTATTTT; cdr3_aa: CASSFWPGVTDTQYF
j_call: TRBJ1-2; v_call: TRBV6-5; d_call: TRBD1; cdr3_nt: TGTGCCAGCAGTTACTTGACAGGGACGAACTATGGCTACACCTTC; cdr3_aa: CASSYLTGTNYGYTF
j_call: TRBJ2-5; v_call: TRBV19; d_call: .; cdr3_nt: TGTGCCAGTAGTCAGGGGTACCAAGAGACCCAGTACTTC; cdr3_aa: CASSQGYQETQYF
j_call: TRBJ1-1; v_call: TRBV5-1; d_call: TRBD1; cdr3_nt: TGCGCCAGCAACGTGGACAGGGGGTTTATACCAGCTTTCTTT; cdr3_aa: CASNVDRGFIPAFF
j_call: TRBJ2-7; v_call: TRBV5-1; d_call: TRBD2; cdr3_nt: TGCGCCAGCAGCCCGGCGGGGGTGTACGAGCAGTACTTC; cdr3_aa: CASSPAGVYEQYF
j_call: TRBJ2-3; v_call: TRBV7-9; d_call: .; cdr3_nt: TGTGCCAGCAGCTTAAGCAGGGAAACAGATACGCAGTATTTT; cdr3_aa: CASSLSRETDTQYF
j_call: TRBJ1-5; v_call: TRBV19; d_call: .; cdr3_nt: TGTGCCAGTAGTCTATCAGGGAACCAAAATCAGCCCCAGCATTTT; cdr3_aa: CASSLSGNQNQPQHF
j_call: TRBJ2-5; v_call: TRBV28; d_call: .; cdr3_nt: TGTGCCAGCAGTTCCCGGCAGGAATTCCAAGAGACCCAGTACTTC; cdr3_aa: CASSSRQEFQETQYF
j_call: TRBJ2-3; v_call: TRBV19; d_call: TRBD2; cdr3_nt: TGTGCCAGTACCAGCACTAGCGGGACCTCAGATACGCAGTATTTT; cdr3_aa: CASTSTSGTSDTQYF
j_call: TRBJ2-5; v_call: TRBV7-3; d_call: .; cdr3_nt: TGTGCCAGCAGCTTAACAGCGGCCCAAGAGACCCAGTACTTC; cdr3_aa: CASSLTAAQETQYF
j_call: TRBJ1-3; v_call: TRBV6-5; d_call: .; cdr3_nt: TGTGCCAGCAGGGGTGGGCTCCACTCTGGAAACACCATATATTTT; cdr3_aa: CASRGGLHSGNTIYF
j_call: TRBJ2-3; v_call: TRBV5-4; d_call: .; cdr3_nt: TGTGCCAGCAGCTTGGAAGGGGCGAGAAGGCGCACAGATACGCAGTATTTT; cdr3_aa: CASSLEGARRRTDTQYF
j_call: TRBJ1-3; v_call: TRBV6-4; d_call: TRBD1; cdr3_nt: TGTGCCAGCAGTTCACGACAGGGGGCCTGGTATGAGGACACCATATATTTT; cdr3_aa: CASSSRQGAWYEDTIYF
j_call: TRBJ2-2; v_call: TRBV7-2; d_call: TRBD1; cdr3_nt: TGTGCCAGCAGCTTAGCAGGGGGCGCGTTGAACGGGGAGCTGTTTTTT; cdr3_aa: CASSLAGGALNGELFF
j_call: TRBJ1-5; v_call: TRBV10-3; d_call: TRBD1; cdr3_nt: TGTGCCATCAGAGGGGACAGTCACCAGCCCCAGCATTTT; cdr3_aa: CAIRGDSHQPQHF
j_call: TRBJ1-1; v_call: TRBV2; d_call: .; cdr3_nt: TGTGCCAGCAGGGCGACAGAAGCTTTCTTT; cdr3_aa: CASRATEAFF
j_call: TRBJ2-7; v_call: TRBV28; d_call: .; cdr3_nt: TGTGCCTCGGGGTACGAGCAGTACTTC; cdr3_aa: CASGYEQYF
j_call: TRBJ2-3; v_call: TRBV10-3; d_call: TRBD2; cdr3_nt: TGTGCCACCATAGCGGGAGGGTTAGATACGCAGTATTTT; cdr3_aa: CATIAGGLDTQYF
j_call: TRBJ2-7; v_call: TRBV6-1; d_call: .; cdr3_nt: TGTGCCACCCCCCCCGACGGGCTAGCTTATGAGCAGTACTTC; cdr3_aa: CATPPDGLAYEQYF
j_call: TRBJ2-1; v_call: TRBV6-5; d_call: TRBD2; cdr3_nt: TGTGCCAGCAGTCCAGTAGCGGGAGGCTACAATGAGCAGTTCTTC; cdr3_aa: CASSPVAGGYNEQFF
j_call: TRBJ2-7; v_call: TRBV7-9; d_call: .; cdr3_nt: TGTGCCAGCAGCTTAGTCGCGGCCCTTGAGCAGTACTTC; cdr3_aa: CASSLVAALEQYF
j_call: TRBJ1-1; v_call: TRBV27; d_call: TRBD1; cdr3_nt: TGTGCCAGCAGTTCTGGACAGGGGCGGAACACTGAAGCTTTCTTT; cdr3_aa: CASSSGQGRNTEAFF
j_call: TRBJ1-5; v_call: TRBV28; d_call: .; cdr3_nt: TGTGCCAGCACCTGGAGCGCTCAGCCCCAGCATTTT; cdr3_aa: CASTWSAQPQHF
j_call: TRBJ2-7; v_call: TRBV15; d_call: TRBD2; cdr3_nt: TGTGCCACCAGCAGGGGGCGGGGGGCGCGTGAGCAGTACTTC; cdr3_aa: CATSRGRGAREQYF
j_call: TRBJ2-3; v_call: TRBV30; d_call: TRBD2; cdr3_nt: TGTGCCTGGAGGGGGAGGGGCATTCCGCCAGATACGCAGTATTTT; cdr3_aa: CAWRGRGIPPDTQYF
j_call: TRBJ2-5; v_call: TRBV6-1; d_call: .; cdr3_nt: TGTGCCAGCATGCGGGCTAGCCCAGAGACCCAGTACTTC; cdr3_aa: CASMRASPETQYF
j_call: TRBJ2-7; v_call: TRBV4-2; d_call: .; cdr3_nt: TGTGCCAGCAGCCCACCCTCAGAACGCGAGCAGTACTTC; cdr3_aa: CASSPPSEREQYF
j_call: TRBJ1-1; v_call: TRBV7-9; d_call: .; cdr3_nt: TGTGCCAGCAGCCCAAGCTTCCGGAACACTGAAGCTTTCTTT; cdr3_aa: CASSPSFRNTEAFF
j_call: TRBJ2-1; v_call: TRBV27; d_call: TRBD2; cdr3_nt: TGTGCCAGCAGTGCCCGTGGGACTAGCGGGAGTAATGAGCAGTTCTTC; cdr3_aa: CASSARGTSGSNEQFF
j_call: TRBJ1-2; v_call: TRBV10-2; d_call: .; cdr3_nt: TGCGCCAGCAGTGAGGGGAGTCGAGGCTACACCTTC; cdr3_aa: CASSEGSRGYTF
j_call: TRBJ1-5; v_call: TRBV28; d_call: .; cdr3_nt: TGTGCCAGCAGTCCCCGACAGGGCAATCAGCCCCAGCATTTT; cdr3_aa: CASSPRQGNQPQHF
j_call: TRBJ2-5; v_call: TRBV19; d_call: .; cdr3_nt: TGTGCCAGTAGTATAAGCGCGCAAGAGACCCAGTACTTC; cdr3_aa: CASSISAQETQYF
j_call: TRBJ2-2; v_call: TRBV27; d_call: .; cdr3_nt: TGTGCCAGCAGTTTACGGTGGGGCGCAGGGCTCACCGGGGAGCTGTTTTTT; cdr3_aa: CASSLRWGAGLTGELFF
j_call: TRBJ1-3; v_call: TRBV5-4; d_call: TRBD1; cdr3_nt: TGTGCCAGCAGCACAAAGGACAGGATCTCTGGAAACACCATATATTTT; cdr3_aa: CASSTKDRISGNTIYF
j_call: TRBJ2-1; v_call: TRBV12-5; d_call: TRBD2; cdr3_nt: TGTGCTAGTGGTTTTTTCGGGACTAGCGGGAGGGCTGGGAGTTACAATGAGCAGTTCTTC; cdr3_aa: CASGFFGTSGRAGSYNEQFF
j_call: TRBJ1-2; v_call: TRBV19; d_call: .; cdr3_nt: TGTGCCAGCACAGGAACCCTTTATGGCTACACCTTC; cdr3_aa: CASTGTLYGYTF
j_call: TRBJ1-2; v_call: TRBV9; d_call: .; cdr3_nt: TGTGCCAGCAGCGTAGATGGGAAGGGAGGAGGCTACACCTTC; cdr3_aa: CASSVDGKGGGYTF
j_call: TRBJ2-5; v_call: TRBV7-9; d_call: .; cdr3_nt: TGTGCCGGCAGCTCCGGGGAGTACCAAGAGACCCAGTACTTC; cdr3_aa: CAGSSGEYQETQYF
j_call: TRBJ2-1; v_call: TRBV6-4; d_call: TRBD2; cdr3_nt: TGTGCCAGCAGCGATTTAGCGGGAGGCCTCTCCTACAATGAGCAGTTCTTC; cdr3_aa: CASSDLAGGLSYNEQFF
j_call: TRBJ1-1; v_call: TRBV13; d_call: .; cdr3_nt: TGTGCCAGCTCGGAGGTGAACACTGAAGCTTTCTTT; cdr3_aa: CASSEVNTEAFF
j_call: TRBJ2-3; v_call: TRBV6-9; d_call: .; cdr3_nt: TGTGCCAGCAGTTGGGGCAGACCAAGCACAGATACGCAGTATTTT; cdr3_aa: CASSWGRPSTDTQYF
j_call: TRBJ1-2; v_call: TRBV6-1; d_call: .; cdr3_nt: TGTGCCAGCAGTGTAGGGGGCTATGGCTACACCTTC; cdr3_aa: CASSVGGYGYTF
j_call: TRBJ1-1; v_call: TRBV19; d_call: .; cdr3_nt: TGTGCCAGTAGTGAGGTTATGAACACTGAAGCTTTCTTT; cdr3_aa: CASSEVMNTEAFF
j_call: TRBJ2-2; v_call: TRBV11-3; d_call: .; cdr3_nt: TGTGCCAGCAGCCTGGACTTTGCCGGGGAGCTGTTTTTT; cdr3_aa: CASSLDFAGELFF
j_call: TRBJ1-5; v_call: TRBV5-8; d_call: TRBD1; cdr3_nt: TGTGCCAGCAGCCTTACCGGGACAGGGGGGGCACAGCCCCAGCATTTT; cdr3_aa: CASSLTGTGGAQPQHF
j_call: TRBJ1-2; v_call: TRBV5-5; d_call: .; cdr3_nt: TGTGCCAGCAGCCCGGAGGGCAGGACTACTAACTATGGCTACACCTTC; cdr3_aa: CASSPEGRTTNYGYTF
j_call: TRBJ2-3; v_call: TRBV29-1; d_call: TRBD2; cdr3_nt: TGCAGCTCCCTAGCGGGATACACAGATACGCAGTATTTT; cdr3_aa: CSSLAGYTDTQYF
j_call: TRBJ2-5; v_call: TRBV2; d_call: .; cdr3_nt: TGTGCCAGCATGGTAACTAGGGAGACCCAGTACTTC; cdr3_aa: CASMVTRETQYF
j_call: TRBJ2-7; v_call: TRBV4-1; d_call: TRBD2; cdr3_nt: TGCGCCAGCAGCCAAGGCCCGGGAGGTGGCTACGAGCAGTACTTC; cdr3_aa: CASSQGPGGGYEQYF
j_call: TRBJ1-2; v_call: TRBV9; d_call: .; cdr3_nt: TGTGCCAGCAGCGTAGGTGTAGGGGCAGATGGCTACACCTTC; cdr3_aa: CASSVGVGADGYTF